This TCR beta chain emerged from a study of neurological immune-mediated disorders. A single record per CDR3 protein comes from TCRdb applying MiXCR to the 5' RACE reads. The data hold tens of thousands of distinct CDR3 sequences, with around 4% observed a single time. V lost 6 bases and J 2 bases, leaving 9 bases between the germline ends. The germline CDR1 and CDR2 sequences are SGHRS and YFSETQ. The CDR3 runs 14 residues. About this clonotype: Antigen: not known.

Whole-study findings and limits: Among 34 multiple sclerosis patients, phylogenetic grouping put the repertoires of 18 into a single related-CDR3 cluster, a possible signature. HTLV-1-associated myelopathy showed the most TCR clonal expansion; multiple sclerosis the least, below healthy controls.

The clonotype comes from a man aged 55 to 69 with multiple sclerosis. Sequenced material: PBMCs. The chain combines TRBV5-1 with TRBJ2-6; tentative D call: TRBD1 (5 bases). The DNA for the CDR3 is TGCGCCAGCAAGGGGCCCGCTGGGGCCAACGTCCTGACTTTC. Translating it yields CASKGPAGANVLTF.